Included here is one T cell receptor (beta chain) sequence, with context. These data are taken from a study of response to subunit inactivated influenza vaccine. One entry per CDR3 protein results from TCRdb running MiXCR on the RT-PCR reads. The sample consists of about 520,000 distinct CDR3 sequences, 25% of them appearing once. Sequenced here: CD4+ T cells sorted from PBMCs, sampled 4 to 6 days after vaccination. The source is a man aged 45 to 65 who received an inactivated influenza vaccine.

Here the CDR3 DNA reads TGTGCCACCGGACCGGACAGGGGGCCCTACAATGAGCAGTTCTTC. It codes for CATGPDRGPYNEQFF. The rearrangement uses TRBV24-1 and TRBJ2-1; 11 bases align to TRBD1. The CDR3 is 15 residues long. Trimming took 9 bases from V and 2 from J; bases not matched to a gene: 5. Germline CDR1 reads KGHDR; CDR2 reads SFDVKD.